The clone carrying this TCR beta chain has a single count. This sample was taken from a study of shared clonotypes between healthy human individuals. Looked up from germline, CDR1 is MNHEY and CDR2 is SMNVEV (reference sequence). J lost 4 bases, V lost 6 bases, and 13 bases had no gene match. The CDR3 loop spans 17 amino acids. Measured with immunoSEQ multiplex PCR; TCRdb has only the in-frame clones, and not every one. The table lists some 2,000,000 clones, roughly 95% of them singletons. The rearrangement uses TRBV27 and TRBJ2-5; 11 bases are a match to TRBD2. Source material: naive CD4+ T cells sorted from blood. The subset was: CD45RA+ positively selected. The receptor was isolated from a young man in good health. The CDR3 bases are TGTGCCAGCAGCTCCAACCCAACTAGCGGGGGCGGAGAGACCCAGTACTTC. Protein product: CASSSNPTSGGGETQYF.